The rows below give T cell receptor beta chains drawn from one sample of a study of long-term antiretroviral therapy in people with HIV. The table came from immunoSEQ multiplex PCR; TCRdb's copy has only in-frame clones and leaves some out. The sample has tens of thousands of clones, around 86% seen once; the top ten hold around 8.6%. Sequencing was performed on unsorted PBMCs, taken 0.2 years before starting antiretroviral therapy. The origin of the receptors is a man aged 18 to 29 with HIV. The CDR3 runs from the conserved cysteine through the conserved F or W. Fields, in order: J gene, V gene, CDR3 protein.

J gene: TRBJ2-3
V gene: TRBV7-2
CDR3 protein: CASSAWGRADTQYF

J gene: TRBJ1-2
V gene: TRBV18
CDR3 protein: CASSPPTGVGYTF

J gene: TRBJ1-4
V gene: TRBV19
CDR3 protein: CASSIDRELGEKLFF

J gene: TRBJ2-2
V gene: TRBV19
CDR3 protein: CASRAPQGLNTGELFF

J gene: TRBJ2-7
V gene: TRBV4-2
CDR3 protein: CASSQGHEQYF

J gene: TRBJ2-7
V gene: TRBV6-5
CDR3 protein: CASSYRTGGYEQYF

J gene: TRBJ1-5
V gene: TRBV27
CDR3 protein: CASSFAGRQPQHF

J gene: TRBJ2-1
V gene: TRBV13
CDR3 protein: CASSPGQGQFEQFF

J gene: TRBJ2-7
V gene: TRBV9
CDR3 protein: CASAGQSAHEQYF

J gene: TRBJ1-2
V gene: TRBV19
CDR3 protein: CASSTSPRDFGYTF

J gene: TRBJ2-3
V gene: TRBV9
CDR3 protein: CASSLTGLAGGPDTQYF

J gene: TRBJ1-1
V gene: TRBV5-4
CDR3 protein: CASGTGLNTEAFF

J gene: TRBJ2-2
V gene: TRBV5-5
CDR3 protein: CASSLPTGELFF

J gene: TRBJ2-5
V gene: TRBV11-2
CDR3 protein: CASSTSNRGQFQETQYF

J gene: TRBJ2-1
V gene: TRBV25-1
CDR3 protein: CASKGLAGYNEQFF

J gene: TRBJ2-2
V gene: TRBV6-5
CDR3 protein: CASSSTVGSGELFF

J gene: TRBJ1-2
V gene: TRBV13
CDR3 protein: CASSLGWQQGDGYTF

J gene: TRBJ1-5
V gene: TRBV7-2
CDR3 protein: CASSLGGFGQPQHF

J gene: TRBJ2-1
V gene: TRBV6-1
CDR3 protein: CASSETGTFYNEQFF

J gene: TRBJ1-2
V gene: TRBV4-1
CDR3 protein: CASSERGTINYGYTF

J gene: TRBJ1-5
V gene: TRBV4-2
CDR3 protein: CASSQDRGDGKPQHF

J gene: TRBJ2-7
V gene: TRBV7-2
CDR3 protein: CASSSARGPIYEQYF

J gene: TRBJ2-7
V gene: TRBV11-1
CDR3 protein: CASSLEGSGGYEQYF

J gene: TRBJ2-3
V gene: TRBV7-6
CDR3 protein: CASSSLGTDTQYF

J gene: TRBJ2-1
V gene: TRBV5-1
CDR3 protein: CASDRLAGTSGEGVCSEQFF

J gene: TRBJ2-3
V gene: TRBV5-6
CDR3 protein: CASSFRTVVTDTQYF

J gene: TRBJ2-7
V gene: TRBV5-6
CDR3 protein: CASSSGGSSYEQYF

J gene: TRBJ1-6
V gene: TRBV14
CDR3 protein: CASSQGGWVSPLHF

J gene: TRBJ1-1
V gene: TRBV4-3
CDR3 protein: CASSRDRVNPTEAFF

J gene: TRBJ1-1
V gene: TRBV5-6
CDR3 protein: CASSYEGFSYTEAFF

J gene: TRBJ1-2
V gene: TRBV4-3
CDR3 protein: CASSQVKTPYGYTF

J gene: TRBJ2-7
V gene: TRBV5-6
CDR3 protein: CASSATGTDYEQYF